This is a list of T cell receptor beta chains from one sample in a study of shared clonotypes between healthy human individuals. TCRdb keeps only in-frame clones here, not all; method: immunoSEQ multiplex PCR. Of some 490,000 clones listed, roughly 80% are singletons. The sequencing input was PBMCs. These TCRs come from a middle-aged woman in good health. Some clones in this sample may be carry-over from other donors' samples. CDR3s include the opening cysteine and the closing phenylalanine or tryptophan. Each record gives: V gene, J gene, clone size, D gene, CDR3 protein, CDR3 DNA. D genes are given only for firm matches. Rows give clone size only sometimes, using once, few, many, or a class for an expanded clone.

v_call: TRBV4-2; j_call: TRBJ2-7; clone_size: NA; d_call: NA; cdr3_aa: CASSQEKAGTYEQYF; cdr3_nt: TGTGCCAGCAGCCAAGAGAAGGCAGGGACCTACGAGCAGTACTTC
v_call: TRBV29-1; j_call: TRBJ2-7; clone_size: few; d_call: TRBD2; cdr3_aa: CSVLGGTSARVYEQYF; cdr3_nt: TGCAGCGTTCTTGGGGGGACTAGCGCGAGGGTTTACGAGCAGTACTTC
v_call: TRBV4-3; j_call: TRBJ1-1; clone_size: NA; d_call: TRBD1; cdr3_aa: CASSQGGTGGEAFF; cdr3_nt: TGCGCCAGCAGCCAAGGTGGGACAGGGGGCGAAGCTTTCTTT
v_call: TRBV7-2; j_call: TRBJ1-2; clone_size: NA; d_call: NA; cdr3_aa: CASSRGGSNSNYGYTF; cdr3_nt: TGTGCCAGCAGCCGGGGGGGCAGCAATTCTAACTATGGCTACACCTTC
v_call: TRBV5-1; j_call: TRBJ2-3; clone_size: NA; d_call: NA; cdr3_aa: CASSTTPGWGTDTQYF; cdr3_nt: TGCGCCAGCAGCACAACACCAGGCTGGGGCACAGATACGCAGTATTTT
v_call: TRBV28; j_call: TRBJ2-7; clone_size: NA; d_call: TRBD1; cdr3_aa: CASSWTGASEQYF; cdr3_nt: TGTGCCAGCAGTTGGACAGGGGCGAGCGAGCAGTACTTC
v_call: TRBV9; j_call: TRBJ2-7; clone_size: once; d_call: NA; cdr3_aa: CASSVGGGGTYEQYF; cdr3_nt: TGTGCCAGCAGCGTAGGGGGCGGAGGGACCTACGAGCAGTACTTC
v_call: TRBV28; j_call: TRBJ2-4; clone_size: NA; d_call: TRBD2; cdr3_aa: CASSSPRTSGRALNF; cdr3_nt: TGTGCCAGCAGTTCCCCTCGGACTAGCGGGAGGGCATTGAACTTC
v_call: TRBV11-3; j_call: TRBJ2-1; clone_size: NA; d_call: TRBD1; cdr3_aa: CASSPGQTPPNEQFF; cdr3_nt: TGTGCCAGCAGCCCGGGACAGACCCCTCCGAATGAGCAGTTCTTC
v_call: TRBV11-1; j_call: TRBJ1-1; clone_size: NA; d_call: NA; cdr3_aa: CASSLGSPTEAFF; cdr3_nt: TGTGCCAGCAGCTTAGGGTCCCCCACTGAAGCTTTCTTT
v_call: TRBV4-1; j_call: TRBJ2-2; clone_size: NA; d_call: TRBD2; cdr3_aa: CASSRYERLAGVGSGELFF; cdr3_nt: TGCGCCAGCAGCCGATATGAGAGACTAGCGGGAGTGGGTTCCGGGGAGCTGTTTTTT
v_call: TRBV20-1; j_call: TRBJ2-1; clone_size: NA; d_call: NA; cdr3_aa: CSARQARAAFF; cdr3_nt: TGCAGTGCAAGACAGGCCCGAGCCGCCTTCTTC
v_call: TRBV11-2; j_call: TRBJ2-3; clone_size: many; d_call: NA; cdr3_aa: CASSLYREMDTQYF; cdr3_nt: TGTGCCAGCAGCTTATACCGGGAGATGGATACGCAGTATTTT
v_call: TRBV30; j_call: TRBJ2-2; clone_size: NA; d_call: NA; cdr3_aa: CAWGLSGELFF; cdr3_nt: TGTGCCTGGGGACTATCTGGGGAGCTGTTTTTT
v_call: TRBV29-1; j_call: TRBJ1-4; clone_size: once; d_call: NA; cdr3_aa: CSVGWGQANEKLFF; cdr3_nt: TGCAGCGTTGGTTGGGGGCAAGCTAATGAAAAACTGTTTTTT
v_call: TRBV19; j_call: TRBJ2-2; clone_size: NA; d_call: NA; cdr3_aa: CASSITGRGTGELFF; cdr3_nt: TGTGCCAGTAGTATTACAGGGAGAGGCACCGGGGAGCTGTTTTTT
v_call: TRBV9; j_call: TRBJ1-1; clone_size: NA; d_call: TRBD1; cdr3_aa: CASSVTGSPNTEAFF; cdr3_nt: TGTGCCAGCAGCGTGACAGGGAGCCCTAACACTGAAGCTTTCTTT
v_call: TRBV6-1; j_call: TRBJ2-7; clone_size: many; d_call: NA; cdr3_aa: CASSPRRGASYEQYF; cdr3_nt: TGTGCCAGCAGTCCTCGACGGGGGGCCTCCTACGAGCAGTACTTC
v_call: TRBV27; j_call: TRBJ2-3; clone_size: NA; d_call: NA; cdr3_aa: CASSSRTSTDTQYF; cdr3_nt: TGTGCCAGCAGTTCCCGGACTAGCACAGATACGCAGTATTTT
v_call: TRBV6-6; j_call: TRBJ2-3; clone_size: NA; d_call: NA; cdr3_aa: CASSYQVETDTQYF; cdr3_nt: TGTGCCAGCAGTTACCAGGTAGAGACAGATACGCAGTATTTT
v_call: TRBV2; j_call: TRBJ1-4; clone_size: NA; d_call: NA; cdr3_aa: CASSEVRENEKLFF; cdr3_nt: TGTGCCAGCAGTGAGGTCAGGGAGAATGAAAAACTGTTTTTT
v_call: TRBV27; j_call: TRBJ2-7; clone_size: NA; d_call: TRBD2; cdr3_aa: CASSLPGGAYEQYF; cdr3_nt: TGTGCCAGCAGTTTACCGGGGGGAGCCTACGAGCAGTACTTC
v_call: TRBV18; j_call: TRBJ2-7; clone_size: NA; d_call: NA; cdr3_aa: CASSPEDGSYEQYF; cdr3_nt: TGTGCCAGCTCACCGGAGGACGGCAGCTACGAGCAGTACTTC
v_call: TRBV15; j_call: TRBJ2-5; clone_size: once; d_call: NA; cdr3_aa: CATSREKIDRRETQYF; cdr3_nt: TGTGCCACCAGCAGAGAAAAGATCGACAGGAGGGAGACCCAGTACTTC
v_call: TRBV4-2; j_call: TRBJ2-2; clone_size: NA; d_call: NA; cdr3_aa: CASSSRLPGELFF; cdr3_nt: TGTGCCAGCAGCTCCCGACTACCCGGGGAGCTGTTTTTT
v_call: TRBV20-1; j_call: TRBJ2-1; clone_size: NA; d_call: NA; cdr3_aa: CSAKTMGEQFF; cdr3_nt: TGCAGTGCTAAAACGATGGGTGAGCAGTTCTTC
v_call: TRBV7-2; j_call: TRBJ2-1; clone_size: NA; d_call: TRBD2; cdr3_aa: CASSQTSGSADEQFF; cdr3_nt: TGTGCCAGCAGCCAGACTAGCGGGAGTGCAGATGAGCAGTTCTTC
v_call: TRBV5-4; j_call: TRBJ2-3; clone_size: NA; d_call: TRBD2; cdr3_aa: CASSAPTSVTDTQYF; cdr3_nt: TGTGCCAGCAGCGCCCCAACTAGCGTAACAGATACGCAGTATTTT
v_call: TRBV7-2; j_call: TRBJ2-1; clone_size: once; d_call: NA; cdr3_aa: CASNFADSYNEQFF; cdr3_nt: TGTGCCAGCAACTTCGCGGACTCCTACAATGAGCAGTTCTTC
v_call: TRBV2; j_call: TRBJ2-2; clone_size: NA; d_call: NA; cdr3_aa: CASSPGPGGIGELFF; cdr3_nt: TGTGCCAGCAGTCCCGGACCGGGTGGAATCGGGGAGCTGTTTTTT
v_call: TRBV5-1; j_call: TRBJ2-5; clone_size: NA; d_call: NA; cdr3_aa: CASSLVATRYQETQYF; cdr3_nt: TGCGCCAGCAGCTTGGTAGCCACGCGGTACCAAGAGACCCAGTACTTC
v_call: TRBV27; j_call: TRBJ2-7; clone_size: NA; d_call: TRBD2; cdr3_aa: CASSLGGAGGYEQYF; cdr3_nt: TGTGCCAGCAGTTTAGGAGGAGCGGGAGGTTACGAGCAGTACTTC
v_call: TRBV5-1; j_call: TRBJ2-7; clone_size: once; d_call: NA; cdr3_aa: CASSLDGQRYEQYF; cdr3_nt: TGCGCCAGCAGCTTGGATGGACAGAGGTACGAGCAGTACTTC
v_call: TRBV27; j_call: TRBJ2-3; clone_size: once; d_call: NA; cdr3_aa: CASSSGLAPTDTQYF; cdr3_nt: TGTGCCAGCAGTTCAGGGTTGGCCCCCACAGATACGCAGTATTTT
v_call: TRBV5-1; j_call: TRBJ2-1; clone_size: NA; d_call: TRBD2; cdr3_aa: CASSLPLAGTYNEQFF; cdr3_nt: TGCGCCAGCAGCCTACCCCTAGCGGGAACCTACAATGAGCAGTTCTTC
v_call: TRBV5-1; j_call: TRBJ2-2; clone_size: once; d_call: NA; cdr3_aa: CASSSGWVSNTGELFF; cdr3_nt: TGCGCCAGCAGCTCGGGCTGGGTTTCGAACACCGGGGAGCTGTTTTTT
v_call: TRBV28; j_call: TRBJ2-1; clone_size: NA; d_call: TRBD2; cdr3_aa: CASSLGGGLAGGRQFF; cdr3_nt: TGTGCCAGCAGTTTAGGGGGGGGACTAGCGGGAGGACGGCAGTTCTTC
v_call: TRBV7-6; j_call: TRBJ2-7; clone_size: NA; d_call: TRBD1; cdr3_aa: CASSPGTGRSYEQYF; cdr3_nt: TGTGCCAGCAGCCCCGGGACAGGGAGGAGTTACGAGCAGTACTTC